The 5 T cell receptor beta chains listed next were all sequenced from one sample in a study of blood T cell repertoires in COVID-19. Measured with immunoSEQ multiplex PCR; TCRdb has only the in-frame clones, and not every one. The sample lists 26,000 or so clones, around 86% occurring once. Sequencing input: peripheral blood. Receptors were obtained from a human donor in a cohort sampled during active COVID-19. The donor label of this sample is uncertain.

The chain combines TRBV29-1 with TRBJ1-2; D not resolved. The germline V gene has CDR1 SQVTM and CDR2 ANQGSEA. Trimming pared 5 bases from V and 5 bases from J, leaving 12 bases between. The CDR3 spans 12 residues. This CDR3 reads CSVNPGEYGYTF. For the CDR3, the DNA is TGCAGCGTTAACCCGGGAGAGTATGGCTACACCTTC.

This chain joins TRBV9 and TRBJ1-1; D remains ambiguous. The V end was cut by 4 bases, the J end by 4 bases, with 20 bases between. Germline loops: CDR1 SGDLS, CDR2 YYNGEE. This CDR3 has 16 amino acids. The DNA for the CDR3 is TGTGCCAGCAGCCCCCTTGGGGTTCGGGGAGGCACTGAAGCTTTCTTT. Translated, it gives CASSPLGVRGGTEAFF.

This clone was found once. The chain is built from TRBV7-9 and TRBJ2-1; TRBD2 agrees at 12 bases. Germline assignment: CDR1 SEHNR and CDR2 FQNEAQ (reference sequence). Trimming took 4 bases from V and 4 from J; bases not matched to a gene: 14. The CDR3 has 19 amino acids. The CDR3: CASSSPRSLAGGPYNEQFF. CDR3 bases: TGTGCCAGCAGCTCCCCGCGCAGTCTAGCGGGGGGGCCGTACAATGAGCAGTTCTTC.

The V call is TRBV24-1, the J call TRBJ2-2, with a tentative D call TRBD1 (6 bases). The CDR3 consists of 16 residues. From germline, CDR1 is KGHDR and CDR2 SFDVKD. Trimming left V 4 bases short and J 2 bases short, with 13 bases between. CDR3 region: CATSETTGSNTGELFF. The CDR3 DNA follows: TGTGCCACCAGTGAGACTACAGGGTCCAACACCGGGGAGCTGTTTTTT.

This clone occurred once. The chain links TRBV19 to TRBJ1-5; D is unclear. CDR3 length: 16 amino acids. From germline, CDR1 is LNHDA and CDR2 SQIVND (reference sequence). Trimming removed 1 base from V and 0 bases from J, with 10 bases in between. As DNA, the CDR3 is TGTGCCAGTAGTATAGGCGGCATCTATAGCAATCAGCCCCAGCATTTT. Translating gives CASSIGGIYSNQPQHF.